The T cell receptor beta chain described here comes from a study of CD8 T cells in ankylosing spondylitis. Study results and caveats: Clones linked to disease were reported to show significant enrichment in matched ankylosing spondylitis synovial fluid. Some motif variants had been reported before (in reactive arthritis synovial fluid and blood).

The length of the CDR3 is 14 residues. V trimming: 4 bases; J trimming: 5 bases; junction bases outside the gene matches: 6. The germline CDR1 and CDR2 sequences are SGHRS and YFSETQ. Preparation of TCR beta libraries was done by quantitative 5'-RACE with molecular barcodes. TCRdb reprocessed the 5' RACE reads with MiXCR, giving one entry per CDR3 protein. Of 120,000 or so distinct CDR3 sequences in the sample, about 13% were seen once. This clonotype was counted ten times or more. The antigen is undetermined. The V gene is TRBV5-1, the J gene TRBJ1-1; TRBD1 matches 9 bases. The sequencing sample was made of blood, either unsorted or a sorted T cell fraction (not recorded which). The origin of this receptor is a female donor with ankylosing spondylitis or in good health (not recorded which). CDR3 in amino acids: CASSPDRGVTEAFF. CDR3 bases: TGCGCCAGCAGCCCCGACAGGGGGGTTACTGAAGCTTTCTTT.